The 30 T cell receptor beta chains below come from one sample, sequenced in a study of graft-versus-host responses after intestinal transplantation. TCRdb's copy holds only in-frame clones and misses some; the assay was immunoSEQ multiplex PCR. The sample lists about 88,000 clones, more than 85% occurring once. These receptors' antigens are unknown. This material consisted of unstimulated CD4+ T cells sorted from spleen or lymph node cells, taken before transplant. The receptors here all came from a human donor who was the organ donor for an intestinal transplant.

The CDR3: CASSPGAEQYF. The CDR3 DNA sequence: TGTGCCAGCTCACCGGGCGCTGAGCAGTACTTC. V gene TRBV18 combines with J gene TRBJ2-7, with D hard to call. Germline V CDR1 and CDR2: KGHSH, LQKENI. The CDR3 spans 11 residues. Trimming took 3 bases from V and 7 from J, leaving 7 bases between them.

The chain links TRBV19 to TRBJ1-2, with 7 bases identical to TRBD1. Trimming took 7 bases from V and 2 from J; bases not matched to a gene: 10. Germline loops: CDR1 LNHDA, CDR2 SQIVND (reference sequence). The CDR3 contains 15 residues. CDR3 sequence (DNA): TGTGCCAGTAAGTTACAGGGGAGCGGCAACTATGGCTACACCTTC. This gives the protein CASKLQGSGNYGYTF.

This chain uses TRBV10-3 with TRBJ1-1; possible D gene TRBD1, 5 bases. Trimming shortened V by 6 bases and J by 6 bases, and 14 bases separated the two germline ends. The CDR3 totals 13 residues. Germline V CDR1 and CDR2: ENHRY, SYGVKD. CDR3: CAISYLDSAEAFF. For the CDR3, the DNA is TGTGCCATCAGCTACTTAGACAGCGCTGAAGCTTTCTTT.

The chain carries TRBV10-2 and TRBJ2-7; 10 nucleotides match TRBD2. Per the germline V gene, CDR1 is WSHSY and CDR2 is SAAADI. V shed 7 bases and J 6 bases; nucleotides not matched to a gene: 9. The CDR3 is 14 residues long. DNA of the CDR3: TGCGCCAGCACTGAAGCGGGGGGGCCGGGCGAGCAGTACTTC. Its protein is CASTEAGGPGEQYF.

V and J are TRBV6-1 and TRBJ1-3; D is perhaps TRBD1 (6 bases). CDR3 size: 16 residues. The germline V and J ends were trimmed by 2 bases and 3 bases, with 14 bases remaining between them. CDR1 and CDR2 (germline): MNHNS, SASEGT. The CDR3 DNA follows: TGTGCCAGCAGTGAATTATCAGGGGATAATGGAAACACCATATATTTT. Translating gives CASSELSGDNGNTIYF.

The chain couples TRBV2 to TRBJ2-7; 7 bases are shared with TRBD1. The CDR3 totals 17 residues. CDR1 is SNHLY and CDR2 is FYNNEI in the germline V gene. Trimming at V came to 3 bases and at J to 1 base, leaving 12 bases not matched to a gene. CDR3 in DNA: TGTGCCAGCAGTGAGGTCCCGGACAGGATAGTTTCCTACGAGCAGTACTTC. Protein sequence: CASSEVPDRIVSYEQYF.

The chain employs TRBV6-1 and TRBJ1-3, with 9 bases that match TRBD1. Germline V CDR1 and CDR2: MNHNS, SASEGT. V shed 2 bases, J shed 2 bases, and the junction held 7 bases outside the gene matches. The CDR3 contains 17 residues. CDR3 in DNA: TGTGCCAGCAGTGAACCTGGGACAGGGCCCCCTGGAAACACCATATATTTT. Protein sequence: CASSEPGTGPPGNTIYF.

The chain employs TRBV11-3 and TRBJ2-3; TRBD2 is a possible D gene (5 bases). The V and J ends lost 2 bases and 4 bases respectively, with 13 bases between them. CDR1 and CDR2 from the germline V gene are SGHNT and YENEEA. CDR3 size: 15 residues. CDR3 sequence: CASSLSRESADTQYF. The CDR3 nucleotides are TGTGCCAGCAGCTTATCGAGGGAGAGCGCAGATACGCAGTATTTT.

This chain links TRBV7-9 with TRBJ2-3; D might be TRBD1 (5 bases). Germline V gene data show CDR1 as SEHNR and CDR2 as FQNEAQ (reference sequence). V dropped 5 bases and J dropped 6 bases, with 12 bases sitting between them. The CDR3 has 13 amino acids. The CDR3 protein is CASSPGAVDTQYF. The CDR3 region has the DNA TGTGCCAGCAGCCCTGGGGCGGTCGATACGCAGTATTTT.

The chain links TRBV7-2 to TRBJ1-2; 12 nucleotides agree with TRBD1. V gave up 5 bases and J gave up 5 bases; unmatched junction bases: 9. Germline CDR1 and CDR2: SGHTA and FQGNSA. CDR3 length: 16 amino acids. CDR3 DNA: TGTGCCAGCAGCCCGGGACAGGGGGCTTTAGGGTATGGCTACACCTTC. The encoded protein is CASSPGQGALGYGYTF.

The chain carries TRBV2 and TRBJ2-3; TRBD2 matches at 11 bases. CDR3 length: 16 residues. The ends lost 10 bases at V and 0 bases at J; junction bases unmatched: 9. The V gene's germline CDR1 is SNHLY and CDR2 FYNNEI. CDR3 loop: CATTPGLAVSTDTQYF. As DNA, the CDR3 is TGTGCCACTACTCCGGGACTAGCGGTTAGCACAGATACGCAGTATTTT.

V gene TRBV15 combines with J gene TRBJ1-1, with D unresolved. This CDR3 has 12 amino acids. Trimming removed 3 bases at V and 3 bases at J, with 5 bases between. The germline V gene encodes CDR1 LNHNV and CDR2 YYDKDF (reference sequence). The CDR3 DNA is TGTGCCACCAGCAGCCGAGACACTGAAGCTTTCTTT. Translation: CATSSRDTEAFF.

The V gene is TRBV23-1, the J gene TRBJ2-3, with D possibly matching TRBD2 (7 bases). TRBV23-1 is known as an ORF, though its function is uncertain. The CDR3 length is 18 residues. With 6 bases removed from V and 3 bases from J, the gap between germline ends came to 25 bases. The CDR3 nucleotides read TGCGCCAGCAGCCCCCCCAGGGAGGGGGTGACCTTGACAGATACGCAGTATTTT. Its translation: CASSPPREGVTLTDTQYF.

This chain's CDR3 is CSAPRRGHQYF. CDR3 nucleotide sequence: TGCAGTGCTCCCCGACGGGGACACCAGTACTTC. V is TRBV20-1 and J is TRBJ2-5; possible D gene TRBD1, 6 bases. The CDR3 length is 11 residues. Per the germline V gene, CDR1 is DFQATT and CDR2 is SNEGSKA (reference sequence). Trimming took 5 bases from V and 10 from J, leaving 14 bases between them.

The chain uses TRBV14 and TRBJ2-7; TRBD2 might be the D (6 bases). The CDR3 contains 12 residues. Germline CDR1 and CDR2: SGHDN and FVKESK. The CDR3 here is CPGGGGAYEQYF. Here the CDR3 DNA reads TGTCCCGGGGGAGGAGGGGCCTACGAGCAGTACTTC.

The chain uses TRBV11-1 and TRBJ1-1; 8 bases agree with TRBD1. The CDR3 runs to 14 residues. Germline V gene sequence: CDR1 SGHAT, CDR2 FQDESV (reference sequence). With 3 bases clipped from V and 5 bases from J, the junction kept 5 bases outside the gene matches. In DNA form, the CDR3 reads TGTGCCAGCAGCTTTACAGGGGGAACGACTGAAGCTTTCTTT. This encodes CASSFTGGTTEAFF.

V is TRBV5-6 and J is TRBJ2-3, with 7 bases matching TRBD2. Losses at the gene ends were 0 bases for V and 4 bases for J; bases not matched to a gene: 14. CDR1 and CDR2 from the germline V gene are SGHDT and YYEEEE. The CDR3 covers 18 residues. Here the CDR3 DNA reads TGTGCCAGCAGCTTGGAGCGGAAACGCGGGAGTATGGCAGATACGCAGTATTTT. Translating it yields CASSLERKRGSMADTQYF.

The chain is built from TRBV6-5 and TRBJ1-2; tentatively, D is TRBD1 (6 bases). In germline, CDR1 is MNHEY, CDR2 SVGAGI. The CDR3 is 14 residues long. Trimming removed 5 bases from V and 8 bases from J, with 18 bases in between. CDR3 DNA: TGTGCCAGCAGTGAATCGCCTGGGGGCGCGGGCTACACCTTC. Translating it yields CASSESPGGAGYTF.

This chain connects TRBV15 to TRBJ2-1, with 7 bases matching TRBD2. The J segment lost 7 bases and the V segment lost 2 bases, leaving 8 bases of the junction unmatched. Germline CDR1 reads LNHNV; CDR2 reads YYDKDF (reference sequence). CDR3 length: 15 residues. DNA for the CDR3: TGTGCCACCAGCAGACCCGGGACTAAGTATAATGAGCAGTTCTTC. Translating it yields CATSRPGTKYNEQFF.

The CDR3 nucleotides are TGTGCCATCAGTGACACAACTAATGAAAAACTGTTTTTT. This sequence encodes CAISDTTNEKLFF. V and J are TRBV10-3 and TRBJ1-4; D is unresolved. Germline CDR1 reads ENHRY; CDR2 reads SYGVKD. V dropped 3 bases and J dropped 0 bases, with 2 bases sitting between them. The CDR3 has 13 residues.

In DNA form, the CDR3 reads TGTGCCAGCGGGGCCCGGAGCGGGGCTAGCACAGATACGCAGTATTTT. This codes for CASGARSGASTDTQYF. This rearrangement joins TRBV9 to TRBJ2-3; 7 nucleotides match TRBD2. Germline CDR1 reads SGDLS; CDR2 reads YYNGEE. There are 16 residues in the CDR3. Unmatched junction bases numbered 11, after V lost 7 bases and J lost 0 bases.

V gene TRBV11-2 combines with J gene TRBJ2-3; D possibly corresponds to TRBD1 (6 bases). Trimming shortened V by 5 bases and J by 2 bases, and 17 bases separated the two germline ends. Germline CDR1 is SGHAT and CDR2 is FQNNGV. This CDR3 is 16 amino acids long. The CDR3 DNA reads TGTGCCAGCAGCGACCGCAGGGGAATTTACACAGATACGCAGTATTTT. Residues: CASSDRRGIYTDTQYF.

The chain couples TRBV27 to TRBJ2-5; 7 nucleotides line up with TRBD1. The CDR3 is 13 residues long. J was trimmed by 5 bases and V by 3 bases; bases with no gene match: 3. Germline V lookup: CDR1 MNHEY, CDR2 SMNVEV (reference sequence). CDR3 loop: CASSFRQGETQYF. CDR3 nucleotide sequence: TGTGCCAGCAGTTTCCGACAGGGTGAGACCCAGTACTTC.

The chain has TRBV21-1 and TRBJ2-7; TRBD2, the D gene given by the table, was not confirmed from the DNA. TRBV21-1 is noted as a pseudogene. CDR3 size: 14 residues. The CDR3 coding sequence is TGTGCCAGCAGCTTGAGGAGTACGAGAGACGAGCAGTACTTC. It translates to CASSLRSTRDEQYF.

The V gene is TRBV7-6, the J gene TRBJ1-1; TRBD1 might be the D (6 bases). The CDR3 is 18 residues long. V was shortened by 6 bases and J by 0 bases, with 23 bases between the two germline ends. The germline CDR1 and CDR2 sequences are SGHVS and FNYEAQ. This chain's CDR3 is CASSLLTGTHKVNTEAFF. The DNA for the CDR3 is TGTGCCAGCAGTTTATTGACCGGGACACATAAAGTGAACACTGAAGCTTTCTTT.

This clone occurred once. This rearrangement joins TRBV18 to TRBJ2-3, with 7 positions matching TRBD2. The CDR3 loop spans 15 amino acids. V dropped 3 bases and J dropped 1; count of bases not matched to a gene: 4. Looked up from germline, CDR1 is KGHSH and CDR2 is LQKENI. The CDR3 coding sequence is TGTGCCAGCTCACCCTTAGCGGGCGGCACAGATACGCAGTATTTT. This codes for CASSPLAGGTDTQYF.

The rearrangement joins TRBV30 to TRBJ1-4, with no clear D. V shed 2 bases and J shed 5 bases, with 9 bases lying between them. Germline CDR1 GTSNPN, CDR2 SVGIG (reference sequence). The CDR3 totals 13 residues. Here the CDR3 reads CAWSIRLNEKLFF. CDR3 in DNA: TGTGCCTGGAGTATTCGGTTAAATGAAAAACTGTTTTTT.

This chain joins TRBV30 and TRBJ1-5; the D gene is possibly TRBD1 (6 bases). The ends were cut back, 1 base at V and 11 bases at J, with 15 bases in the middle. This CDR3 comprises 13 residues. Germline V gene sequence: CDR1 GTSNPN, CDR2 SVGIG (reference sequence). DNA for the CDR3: TGTGCCTGGAGTGAGAGGGACAAGGGAGCCCAGCATTTT. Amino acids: CAWSERDKGAQHF.

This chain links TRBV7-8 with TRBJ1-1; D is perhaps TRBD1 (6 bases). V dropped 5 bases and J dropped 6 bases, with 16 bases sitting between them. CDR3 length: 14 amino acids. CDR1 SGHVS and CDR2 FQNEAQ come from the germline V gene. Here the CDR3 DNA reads TGTGCCAGCAGCCCTGAGTCCAGGGGCGCTGAAGCTTTCTTT. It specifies CASSPESRGAEAFF.

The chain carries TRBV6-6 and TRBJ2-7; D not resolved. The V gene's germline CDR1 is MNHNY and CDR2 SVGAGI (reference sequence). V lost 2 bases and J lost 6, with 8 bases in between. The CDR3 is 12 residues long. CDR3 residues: CASSYEFLEQYF. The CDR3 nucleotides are TGTGCCAGCAGTTACGAGTTCCTCGAGCAGTACTTC.